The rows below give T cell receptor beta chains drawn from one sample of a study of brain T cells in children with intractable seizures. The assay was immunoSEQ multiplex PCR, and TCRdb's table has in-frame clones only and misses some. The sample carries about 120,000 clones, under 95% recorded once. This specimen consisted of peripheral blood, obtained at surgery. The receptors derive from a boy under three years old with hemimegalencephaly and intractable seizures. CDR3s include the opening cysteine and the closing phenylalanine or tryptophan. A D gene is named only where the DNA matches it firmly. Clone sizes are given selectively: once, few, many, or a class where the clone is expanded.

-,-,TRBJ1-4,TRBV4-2,TGTGCCAGCAGGGTGCCCGCAACTAATGAAAAACTGTTTTTT,CASRVPATNEKLFF
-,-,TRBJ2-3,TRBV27,TGTGCCAGCAGTTTAGGGCGGGACTTCACAGATACGCAGTATTTT,CASSLGRDFTDTQYF
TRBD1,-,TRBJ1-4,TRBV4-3,TGCGCCAGCAGCCAATTTTGGACAGGGGTGAATACTGAAAAACTGTTTTTT,CASSQFWTGVNTEKLFF
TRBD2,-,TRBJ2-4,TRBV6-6,TGTGCCAGCAGTCCCGGACTAGCGGGAGGGCCCGGGGACATTCAGTACTTC,CASSPGLAGGPGDIQYF
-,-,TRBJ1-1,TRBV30,TGTGCCTGGAGTGCACAGAACACTGAAGCTTTCTTT,CAWSAQNTEAFF
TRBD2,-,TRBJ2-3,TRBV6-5,TGTGCCAGCAGTTACTCGAGACTAGCGGGAGGTACGCAGTATTTT,CASSYSRLAGGTQYF
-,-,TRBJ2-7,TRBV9,TGTGCCAGCAGCGTAGCTCCGAACAGCGAGCAGTACTTC,CASSVAPNSEQYF
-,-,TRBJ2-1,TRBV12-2,TGTGCAAGTCGCGTACTACAGGGGGGAAATCTTTTCTCCTACAATGAGCAGTTCTTC,CASRVLQGGNLFSYNEQFF
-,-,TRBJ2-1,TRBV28,TGTGCCAGCAGTTTAAACCGTCCCTTTGGGTACAATGAGCAGTTCTTC,CASSLNRPFGYNEQFF
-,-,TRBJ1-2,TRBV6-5,TGTGCCAGCACCCGCCGGGGGGCCCCAGGTGGCTACACCTTC,CASTRRGAPGGYTF
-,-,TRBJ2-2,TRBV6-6,TGTGCCAGCACCTTCGGGGCGCAGTTCACCGGGGAGCTGTTTTTT,CASTFGAQFTGELFF
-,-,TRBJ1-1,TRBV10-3,TGTGCCATCAGTGAGACCGGGCAGGTGAACACTGAAGCTTTCTTT,CAISETGQVNTEAFF
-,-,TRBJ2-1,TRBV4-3,TGCGCCAGCAGCCAAGATCTAGTAAGAGAATACAATGAGCAGTTCTTC,CASSQDLVREYNEQFF
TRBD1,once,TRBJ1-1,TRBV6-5,TGTGCCAGCAGTCCCGGGACAGGGGCGAACACTGAAGCTTTCTTT,CASSPGTGANTEAFF
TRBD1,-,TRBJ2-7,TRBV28,TGTGCCAGCACTAAATTCGGGACAGGGTGGGGGGAGCAGTACTTC,CASTKFGTGWGEQYF
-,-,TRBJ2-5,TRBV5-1,TGCGCCAGCAGCTTGGACCCGGGACGGGGAGAGACCCAGTACTTC,CASSLDPGRGETQYF
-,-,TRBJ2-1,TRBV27,TGTGCCAGCGGCCTGGCCCTGAACTACAATGAGCAGTTCTTC,CASGLALNYNEQFF
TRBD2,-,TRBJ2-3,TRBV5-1,TGCGCCAGCAGCCCCGGACTAGCGGGAGATGGTACGCAGTATTTT,CASSPGLAGDGTQYF
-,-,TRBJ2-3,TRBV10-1,TGCGCCAGCAGCGCCCATGGGGAAGCGCAGTATTTT,CASSAHGEAQYF
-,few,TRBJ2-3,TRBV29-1,TGCAGCGGTAAGGGAGATACGCAGTATTTT,CSGKGDTQYF
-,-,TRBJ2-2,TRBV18,TGTGCCAGCTCACCACCGGAGGGACGGACCGGGGAGCTGTTTTTT,CASSPPEGRTGELFF
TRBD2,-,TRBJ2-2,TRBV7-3,TGTGCCAGCAGCTTCCGGGACAGTCTACTAGCGGGTCCGAACACCGGGGAGCTGTTTTTT,CASSFRDSLLAGPNTGELFF
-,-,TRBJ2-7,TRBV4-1,TGCGCCAGCAGCCCCCTGGCAGGGTCCTTCTACGAGCAGTACTTC,CASSPLAGSFYEQYF
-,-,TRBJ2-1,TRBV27,TGTGCCAGCAGTTTACTTCGGCGAGCCTACAATGAGCAGTTCTTC,CASSLLRRAYNEQFF
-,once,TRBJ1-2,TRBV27,TGTGCCAGCAGTCCAGCAGGGACTAACTATGGCTACACCTTC,CASSPAGTNYGYTF
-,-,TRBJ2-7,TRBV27,TGTGCCAGCAGTTTGGAGGGACCCTACGAGCAGTACTTC,CASSLEGPYEQYF
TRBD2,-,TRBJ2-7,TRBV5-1,TGCGCCAGCAGCTTGGCCGGCGGGAGTGGCTACGAGCAGTACTTC,CASSLAGGSGYEQYF
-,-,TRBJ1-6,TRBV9,TGTGCCAGCAGCGTAGGTAGGGGCCCGTTTGAGTCACCCCTCCACTTT,CASSVGRGPFESPLHF
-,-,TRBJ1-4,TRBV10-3,TGTGCCATCAGTGAATGGGCCGCCGCAGCTAATGAAAAACTGTTTTTT,CAISEWAAAANEKLFF
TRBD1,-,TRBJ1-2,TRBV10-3,TGTGCCATCAGCGACAGGGGGAACTATGGCTACACCTTC,CAISDRGNYGYTF
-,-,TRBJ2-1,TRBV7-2,TGTGCCAGCAGCTCTTCCTCGGTCCTCACTGAGCAGTTCTTC,CASSSSSVLTEQFF
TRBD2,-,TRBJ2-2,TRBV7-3,TGTGCCAGCAGCCGCGGCGGGGGAGGATTTCGAGGGGCCACCGGGGAGCTGTTTTTT,CASSRGGGGFRGATGELFF
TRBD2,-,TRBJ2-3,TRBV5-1,TGCGCCAGCAGCTTGCCGACTAGCGCGCCCACAGATACGCAGTATTTT,CASSLPTSAPTDTQYF
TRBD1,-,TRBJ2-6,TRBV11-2,TGTGCCAGCAGCCCCCTCCAGGGGGCTGGGGCCAACGTCCTGACTTTC,CASSPLQGAGANVLTF
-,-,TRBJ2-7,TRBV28,TGTGCCAGCAGTCCCTACCGGGAGTTGAACGAGCAGTACTTC,CASSPYRELNEQYF
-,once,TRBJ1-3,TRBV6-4,TGTGCCAGCAGGAAGACACTCCGGAGGGGAAACACCATATATTTT,CASRKTLRRGNTIYF
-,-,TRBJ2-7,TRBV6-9,TGTGCCAGCAGGGGGATGGGCTCCTACGAGCAGTACTTC,CASRGMGSYEQYF
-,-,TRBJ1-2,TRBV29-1,TGCAGCGTCGGAGGGTCAGGAAGAGGGGGCTACACCTTC,CSVGGSGRGGYTF
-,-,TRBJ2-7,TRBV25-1,TGTGCCAGCAGTGAATTGAGTGCAAACGAGCAGTACTTC,CASSELSANEQYF
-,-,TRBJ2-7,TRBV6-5,TGTGCCAGCAGTTACACCGCCAGTTCCTACGAGCAGTACTTC,CASSYTASSYEQYF
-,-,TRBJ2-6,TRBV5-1,TGCGCCAGCAGCTTGGCCGGGGGCGCTGGGGCCAACGTCCTGACTTTC,CASSLAGGAGANVLTF
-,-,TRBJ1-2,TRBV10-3,TGTGCCATCAGTGGTGTAGGGAGAAACTATGGCTACACCTTC,CAISGVGRNYGYTF
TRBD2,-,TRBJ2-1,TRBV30,TGTGCCTGGAGTATTAGACTAGCGGGAATCGGTGAGCAGATCTTC,CAWSIRLAGIGEQIF
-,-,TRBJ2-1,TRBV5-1,TGCGCCAGCAGCGAGTACAATGAGCAGTTCTTC,CASSEYNEQFF
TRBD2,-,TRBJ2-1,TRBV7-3,TGTGCCAGCAGCTCAAATTTAGCGGGAGGGCAGTTCTTC,CASSSNLAGGQFF
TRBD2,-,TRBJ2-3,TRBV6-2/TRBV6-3,TGTGCCAGCAGTTACGGTATCGGGAGGCGGACAGATACGCAGTATTTT,CASSYGIGRRTDTQYF
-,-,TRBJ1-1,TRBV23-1,TGCGCCAGCAGTCGAGGACCCATGAACACTGAAGCTTTCTTT,CASSRGPMNTEAFF
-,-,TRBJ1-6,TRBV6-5,TGTGCCAGCAGTTACGGGGTGATACATAATTCACCCCTCCACTTT,CASSYGVIHNSPLHF
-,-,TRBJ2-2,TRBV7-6,TGTGCCAGCAGCTTCTCTGGGGGGAACACCGGGGAGCTGTTTTTT,CASSFSGGNTGELFF
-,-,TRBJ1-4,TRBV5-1,TGCGCCAGCAGCTCCTACACCCTTGGGGAAGGAGAAAAACTGTTTTTT,CASSSYTLGEGEKLFF
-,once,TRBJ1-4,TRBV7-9,TGTGCCAGCAGCTTAGTGGTGCGGGGGCGGGGTCCTGAAAAACTGTTTTTT,CASSLVVRGRGPEKLFF
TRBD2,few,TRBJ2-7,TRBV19,TGTGCCAGTAGTATTTGGCTAGCGGGTTCCCACGAGCAGTACTTC,CASSIWLAGSHEQYF